Detailed here is one T cell receptor beta chain. What it binds is unknown. All donors were Caucasian adults living in Nashville, Tennessee. The sample comes from a study of shared clonotypes between healthy human individuals. Overall study: Sampling drew on donors who were a couple of women and three men aged 18 to 49.

Study-level points and caveats: Larger richness was generally estimated for naive than memory subsets. How much donors shared clonotypes was expected to be affected by sequencing depth.

Here immunoSEQ multiplex PCR was the method, and the copy in TCRdb shows in-frame clones only, minus some. The sample carries approximately 1,000,000 clones, approximately 80% recorded once. Material: memory CD4+ T cells from PBMCs. Subset: CD45RA-negative fraction. The TCR originated in a young man in good health. Some clones in this sample may be carry-over from other donors' samples.

In DNA form, the CDR3 reads TGCGCCAGCAGCCGAGAAAACAGGGGGCGAGACTCCTACGAGCAGTACTTC. The encoded protein is CASSRENRGRDSYEQYF. The chain links TRBV5-1 to TRBJ2-7; 9 bases match TRBD1. V was pared by 4 bases and J by 0 bases, with 11 bases of the junction left unmatched. CDR1 is SGHRS and CDR2 is YFSETQ in the germline V gene. The CDR3 length is 17 residues.